A selection of T cell receptor beta chains follows, all from one sample in a study of T-cell memory formation after mild COVID-19. One entry per CDR3 protein results from TCRdb running MiXCR on the 5' RACE reads. The table has fewer than 700,000 distinct CDR3 sequences, roughly 20% seen once. What was sequenced was PBMCs or a T cell subset sorted from them (not recorded which). The receptors derive from an adult woman who had mild COVID-19 (a few samples of this study predate the infection). Cell type and time point are not known. CDR3s include the opening cysteine and the closing phenylalanine or tryptophan. The order of the fields is D gene, V gene, J gene, clone size, CDR3 DNA, CDR3 protein. D genes are given only for firm matches. Rows give clone size only sometimes, using once, few, many, or a class for an expanded clone.

>-|TRBV7-3|TRBJ2-2|few
TGTGCCAGCAGCTTAACGGCACCGAACACCGGGGAGCTGTTTTTT
CASSLTAPNTGELFF
>-|TRBV10-3|TRBJ2-7|few
TGTGCCATTTCATTCGGCAACTCGTACGAGCAGTACTTC
CAISFGNSYEQYF
>-|TRBV29-1|TRBJ2-7|few
TGCAGCGGCCTCCAGGGAGTAGAGCAGTACTTC
CSGLQGVEQYF
>-|TRBV20-1|TRBJ2-7|-
TGCAGTGCTAGAGAGGGACTTACCGCCTACGAGCAGTACTTC
CSAREGLTAYEQYF
>-|TRBV7-2|TRBJ2-1|many
TGTGCCAGCAGCTTAGCGCTAGCGGCACAGGGGTCCAATGAGCAGTTCTTC
CASSLALAAQGSNEQFF
>-|TRBV7-6|TRBJ1-3|-
TGTGCCAGCAGCTTAGGGGTAGTCACCAACTCTGGAAACACCATATATTTT
CASSLGVVTNSGNTIYF
>TRBD1|TRBV20-1|TRBJ2-2|few
TGCAGTGCTAGACACAGGGGATACACCGGGGAGCTGTTTTTT
CSARHRGYTGELFF
>-|TRBV7-3|TRBJ2-2|few
TGTGCCAGCAGCCCCCAAGCCGTCGGCGGGGAGCTGTTTTTT
CASSPQAVGGELFF
>-|TRBV5-4|TRBJ2-1|-
TGTGCCAGCAGCTCGCCGGGACCCTTTGAGCAGTTCTTC
CASSSPGPFEQFF
>TRBD1|TRBV12-3/TRBV12-4|TRBJ2-7|many
TGTGCCAGCAGTACATCCTCGACAGGGGACGAGCAGTACTTC
CASSTSSTGDEQYF
>-|TRBV29-1|TRBJ2-1|few
TGCAGCGTTTTTCCCGGGGGCTACAATGAGCAGTTCTTC
CSVFPGGYNEQFF
>TRBD2|TRBV7-2|TRBJ2-5|-
TGTGCCAGCAGCTCGGGACTAGCGGGAGGGCAAGGGACCCAGTACTTC
CASSSGLAGGQGTQYF
>-|TRBV9|TRBJ2-1|few
TGTGCCAGCAGCGCCATGGCTAGTGATGAGCAGTTCTTC
CASSAMASDEQFF
>TRBD1|TRBV7-9|TRBJ1-2|many
TGTGCCAGCAGCTTATCGGGACAGCATATCTCAGCTAACTATGGCTACACCTTC
CASSLSGQHISANYGYTF
>TRBD2|TRBV7-2|TRBJ2-4|many
TGTGCCAGCAGCGACCGACTAGCCGGGGCCAAAAACATTCAGTACTTC
CASSDRLAGAKNIQYF
>-|TRBV7-2|TRBJ1-5|-
TGTGCCAGCAGCTTGGTTGCATCGGGTGTCAATCAGCCCCAGCATTTT
CASSLVASGVNQPQHF
>-|TRBV7-3|TRBJ2-5|-
TGTGCCAGCAGCTTAAACGGGGGGCGCCAAGAGACCCAGTACTTC
CASSLNGGRQETQYF
>-|TRBV4-2|TRBJ1-6|few
TGTGCCAGCAGCCAAGGGGGCCGAGACTCACCCCTCCACTTT
CASSQGGRDSPLHF
>-|TRBV5-1|TRBJ1-2|-
TGCGCCAGCAGCTTGGGGCGGGAGAGGTATGGCTACACCTTC
CASSLGRERYGYTF
>-|TRBV7-2|TRBJ1-1|once
TGTGCCAGCAGCTTAGGTCCGGGTGAAGCTTTCTTT
CASSLGPGEAFF
>-|TRBV12-3/TRBV12-4|TRBJ2-7|few
TGTGCCAGCAGTTTCCGGGACAACTACGAGCAGTACTTC
CASSFRDNYEQYF
>TRBD1|TRBV12-3/TRBV12-4|TRBJ1-5|few
TGTGCCAGCACCGGGACAGGGGATCAGCCCCAGCATTTT
CASTGTGDQPQHF
>TRBD1|TRBV2|TRBJ1-1|-
TGTGCCAGCAGTAAGACAGGGCTGGACACTGAAGCTTTCTTT
CASSKTGLDTEAFF
>TRBD2|TRBV29-1|TRBJ2-3|few
TGCAGCGTTCTCTTTATCTTGAGACTAGCGGGGGTCACAGATACGCAGTATTTT
CSVLFILRLAGVTDTQYF
>TRBD1|TRBV5-4|TRBJ2-7|-
TGTGCCAGCAGCGTCTCCGGGACAGGGGGCAGGGAGCAGTACTTC
CASSVSGTGGREQYF
>TRBD2|TRBV3-1|TRBJ2-5|-
TGTGCCAGCAGCCCGACTAGCGGTTGGGAGACCCAGTACTTC
CASSPTSGWETQYF
>-|TRBV29-1|TRBJ2-3|-
TGCAGCGTTGCCCGGGGGATGGCAGATACGCAGTATTTT
CSVARGMADTQYF
>TRBD1|TRBV5-1|TRBJ2-7|-
TGCGCCAGCAGCTTGGCCGCGGGACAGGGCGCCTACGAGCAGTACTTC
CASSLAAGQGAYEQYF
>TRBD2|TRBV3-1|TRBJ2-5|few
TGTGCCAGCAGCCAAATGCTAGCGGGGCGAGAGACCCAGTACTTC
CASSQMLAGRETQYF
>-|TRBV7-3|TRBJ2-3|-
TGTGCCAGCAGCTCGGACGCCACAGATACGCAGTATTTT
CASSSDATDTQYF
>TRBD2|TRBV2|TRBJ2-7|few
TGTGCCAGCAGTCCCCGGGGGGGGAGCACCTACGAGCAGTACTTC
CASSPRGGSTYEQYF
>-|TRBV7-9|TRBJ1-1|-
TGTGCCAGCAGCTTTTACAGTAGGGACACTGAAGCTTTCTTT
CASSFYSRDTEAFF
>-|TRBV25-1|TRBJ2-7|few
TGTGCCAGCAGTGAATGGGGATATCTAAGGGGCGAGCAGTACTTC
CASSEWGYLRGEQYF
>TRBD2|TRBV20-1|TRBJ2-1|-
TGCAGTGCTCATAAGCGGGGTCCGGCCAATGAGCAGTTCTTC
CSAHKRGPANEQFF
>-|TRBV30|TRBJ2-7|-
TGTGCCTGGAGTGTACTCCGTAGGGTGCAGTACTTC
CAWSVLRRVQYF
>TRBD1|TRBV4-1|TRBJ1-5|-
TGCGCCAGCAGCCAAGTTGGCGGGACAGGGTCTCAGCCCCAGCATTTT
CASSQVGGTGSQPQHF
>-|TRBV3-1|TRBJ2-6|-
TGTGCCAGCAGCCAAAACAGGATGTCTGGGGCCAACGTCCTGACTTTC
CASSQNRMSGANVLTF
>-|TRBV3-1|TRBJ2-7|-
TGTGCCAGCAGCCAAGACCTGGACATGGTCTACGAGCAGTACTTC
CASSQDLDMVYEQYF
>-|TRBV12-3/TRBV12-4|TRBJ2-6|few
TGTGCCAGCAGCCCTACTCGGAGTCCTGGGGCCAACGTCCTGACTTTC
CASSPTRSPGANVLTF
>TRBD1|TRBV7-9|TRBJ2-5|-
TGTGCCAGCACCCCGGGACAGGGACCCTCAGAGACCCAGTACTTC
CASTPGQGPSETQYF
>TRBD2|TRBV6-2/TRBV6-3|TRBJ2-1|few
TGTGCCGCAACGGGGGGGCTGGAGCAGTTCTTC
CAATGGLEQFF
>-|TRBV7-2|TRBJ1-6|-
TGTGCCAGCAGCCCGAAACTCACAGGGAGTAATTCACCCCTCCACTTT
CASSPKLTGSNSPLHF
>-|TRBV9|TRBJ2-1|-
TGTGCCAGCAGCGTAGCCGACTCCCCAATGAACTATAAGCAGTTCTTC
CASSVADSPMNYKQFF
>TRBD2|TRBV29-1|TRBJ2-1|-
TGCAGCGGACTCCGTAGCTTGACTAGCGGGGGGGCCGGGAACAATGAGCAGTTCTTC
CSGLRSLTSGGAGNNEQFF
>TRBD1|TRBV5-5|TRBJ1-1|-
TGTGCCAGCAGCTTGGAGGACAGGGCCTACACTGAAGCTTTCTTT
CASSLEDRAYTEAFF
>TRBD1|TRBV7-6|TRBJ2-2|-
TGTGCCAGCAGCGAGACGGCGATGACAGGGGGCGTGAACACCGGGGAGCTGTTTTTT
CASSETAMTGGVNTGELFF
>-|TRBV14|TRBJ1-1|-
TGTGCCAGCAGCCGAATACAGGGAAACACTGAAGCTTTCTTT
CASSRIQGNTEAFF
>TRBD2|TRBV15|TRBJ2-5|-
TGTGCCACCAGCAGAGGCGGACTAGCGGGCTTACAAGAGACCCAGTACTTC
CATSRGGLAGLQETQYF
>-|TRBV7-2|TRBJ2-3|-
TGTGCCAGCAGCTACCCGAGGGGGGCAAGCACAGATACGCAGTATTTT
CASSYPRGASTDTQYF
>-|TRBV12-3/TRBV12-4|TRBJ2-1|many
TGTGCCAGCAGCCGGCGGGACAATGAGCAGTTCTTC
CASSRRDNEQFF
>TRBD2|TRBV7-9|TRBJ2-3|-
TGTGCCAGCAGCTCTAGATTACTAGCGGGAGATACGCAGTATTTT
CASSSRLLAGDTQYF
>-|TRBV7-6|TRBJ1-5|-
TGTGCCAGCAGCTTAGAGGCTTGGCAGCCCCAGCATTTT
CASSLEAWQPQHF
>TRBD1|TRBV7-6|TRBJ2-3|-
TGTGCCAGCAGCACTAGGTACGGACCGGGACAGGGCCCAGATACGCAGTATTTT
CASSTRYGPGQGPDTQYF
>-|TRBV6-5|TRBJ2-1|-
TGTGCCAGCAGGAGGAGACAGGCCTACAATGAGCAGTTCTTC
CASRRRQAYNEQFF
>TRBD2|TRBV7-9|TRBJ2-3|few
TGTGCCACCCCCCGGACTAGCGGGAGCACAGATACGCAGTATTTT
CATPRTSGSTDTQYF